The clone carrying this T cell receptor (beta chain) has a handful of counts. Its specificity is not known. V was clipped by 5 bases and J by 6 bases, with 17 bases between them. This CDR3 has 15 residues. CDR1 MNHEY and CDR2 SVGAGI come from the germline V gene. This record belongs to a study of cytomegalovirus exposure and HLA in healthy donors. Overall study results and limits: Follow-up analysis later connected one missense variant in DCLRE1C with trimming of TCR beta V- and J-genes. For cytomegalovirus status, the classifier reportedly gave diagnoses with high specificity and sensitivity.

In the PCR, 60 Vbeta and 13 Jbeta primers were used. Repertoires were generated with immunoSEQ multiplex PCR, while TCRdb's copy carries only in-frame clones and drops some. Of some 140,000 clones in the sample, roughly four fifths were seen once. The sequencing sample was made of PBMCs. The receptor's source is a young man in good health and CMV-seronegative. The chain is built from TRBV6-5 and TRBJ1-5; no clear D. CDR3 sequence: CASSPMEGTAQPQHF. The CDR3 DNA is TGTGCCAGCAGTCCCATGGAGGGAACGGCTCAGCCCCAGCATTTT.